A single T cell receptor beta chain is shown here with its context. Repertoires were generated with immunoSEQ multiplex PCR, while TCRdb's copy carries only in-frame clones and drops some. The data hold around 67,000 clones, with roughly 87% observed a single time. The record originates from a study of control samples from healthy donors and cancer patients. Germline V gene sequence: CDR1 MGHRA, CDR2 YSYEKL. Trimming took 0 bases from V and 3 from J, leaving 9 bases between them. This CDR3 is 14 amino acids long. This chain joins TRBV4-1 and TRBJ2-7; unclear D gene. Input material: PBMCs. This receptor was obtained from a man aged 55 to 70 with colorectal cancer. In nucleotides, the CDR3 is TGCGCCAGCAGCCAAGACGGCACGGGCTACGAGCAGTACTTC. This gives the protein CASSQDGTGYEQYF.